These 28 T cell receptor beta chains were all obtained from the same sample, sequenced in a study of blood T cell repertoires in COVID-19. TCRdb's table, derived via immunoSEQ multiplex PCR, lists solely in-frame clones and lacks some. This table holds 150,000 to 200,000 clones, around 83% found once. The sample consisted of peripheral blood. These receptors were obtained from a woman in her sixties with acute or convalescent COVID-19.

This clone showed up just a few times. The CDR3 bases are TGTGCCAGCAGGACAGGGGAAAGCTCTGGAAACACCATATATTTT. This sequence encodes CASRTGESSGNTIYF. The chain combines TRBV27 with TRBJ1-3, with 8 bases identical to TRBD1. From germline, CDR1 is MNHEY and CDR2 SMNVEV (reference sequence). The J segment lost 0 bases and the V segment lost 6 bases, leaving 4 bases of the junction unmatched. The CDR3 loop spans 15 amino acids.

The V call is TRBV10-2, the J call TRBJ2-5; D is possibly TRBD2 (6 bases). Deletions cut 8 bases from V and 2 bases from J, with 12 bases between. The CDR3 is made up of 13 amino acids. CDR1 and CDR2 (germline): WSHSY, SAAADI. In nucleotides, the CDR3 is TGCGCCAGCGGAACGGGACTTCAAGAGACCCAGTACTTC. Amino acid sequence: CASGTGLQETQYF.

This clone was seen a handful of times. The chain is built from TRBV6-5 and TRBJ1-6, with D perhaps matching TRBD1 (5 bases). Germline V gene lookup returns CDR1 MNHEY and CDR2 SVGAGI. V was cut by 8 bases and J by 4 bases, with 15 bases left in between. There are 15 residues in the CDR3. The CDR3 DNA is TGTGCCAGCCAGGGCCATCCTTTTTATAATTCACCCCTCCACTTT. This sequence encodes CASQGHPFYNSPLHF.

The V and J genes are TRBV10-3 and TRBJ2-3; 9 bases map to TRBD2. Germline V lookup: CDR1 ENHRY, CDR2 SYGVKD. The CDR3 consists of 14 residues. Losses at the gene ends were 6 bases for V and 2 bases for J; bases not matched to a gene: 3. CDR3 residues: CAIRAGGLTDTQYF. CDR3 DNA sequence: TGTGCCATCAGAGCGGGAGGACTCACAGATACGCAGTATTTT.

The V call is TRBV6-5, the J call TRBJ1-1; TRBD1 matches 7 bases. Germline trimming cut 1 base from V and 4 bases from J; bases unmatched to any gene: 3. CDR3 length: 14 amino acids. The germline gives CDR1 MNHEY, CDR2 SVGAGI. CDR3 sequence reads: CASSYFTGATEAFF. For the CDR3, the DNA is TGTGCCAGCAGTTACTTTACAGGGGCCACTGAAGCTTTCTTT.

The chain employs TRBV9 and TRBJ2-1; tentatively, D is TRBD2 (5 bases). Trimming pared 0 bases from V and 4 bases from J, leaving 14 bases between. Per the germline V gene, CDR1 is SGDLS and CDR2 is YYNGEE. The CDR3 contains 16 residues. The CDR3 reads CASSVGALRGYNEQFF. The CDR3 DNA follows: TGTGCCAGCAGCGTAGGGGCCCTAAGAGGGTACAATGAGCAGTTCTTC.

The V gene is TRBV24-1, the J gene TRBJ1-2; 9 nucleotides align to TRBD1. Germline loops: CDR1 KGHDR, CDR2 SFDVKD. This CDR3 has 15 amino acids. V lost 6 bases to trimming and J lost 7 bases; unmatched junction nucleotides: 11. The CDR3 coding sequence is TGTGCCACCAGTCCCGCCGGGACAGGGCGAGGTGGCTACACCTTC. Protein sequence: CATSPAGTGRGGYTF.

This chain links TRBV6-5 with TRBJ2-7; tentatively, D is TRBD1 (6 bases). CDR3 length: 13 amino acids. Germline V gives CDR1 MNHEY, CDR2 SVGAGI. The germline V and J ends were trimmed by 6 bases and 3 bases, with 12 bases remaining between them. Here the CDR3 reads CASRTGHLYEQYV. CDR3 sequence (DNA): TGTGCCAGCAGGACGGGACACCTCTACGAGCAGTACGTC.

The chain couples TRBV4-2 to TRBJ1-3; maybe TRBD1 (6 bases). The CDR3 has 14 amino acids. Trimming cost V 1 base and J 4 bases, with 8 bases left between them. Per the germline V gene, CDR1 is LGHNA and CDR2 is YNFKEQ. CDR3 amino acids: CASSQVDRGNTIYF. The CDR3 DNA follows: TGTGCCAGCAGCCAAGTAGACAGGGGAAACACCATATATTTT.

The rearrangement uses TRBV29-1 and TRBJ2-1, with 14 positions matching TRBD2. Per germline, CDR1 SQVTM and CDR2 ANQGSEA. V shed 6 bases, J shed 5 bases, and the junction held 6 bases outside the gene matches. The CDR3 is made up of 15 amino acids. CDR3 in DNA: TGCAGCGTCGGGACTAGCGGGAGCGTACACAATGAGCAGTTCTTC. Residues: CSVGTSGSVHNEQFF.

The V gene is TRBV7-9, the J gene TRBJ2-1; 7 bases align to TRBD2. Germline V gene data show CDR1 as SEHNR and CDR2 as FQNEAQ (reference sequence). V shed 7 bases and J 12 bases; nucleotides not matched to a gene: 15. This CDR3 is built from 14 residues. CDR3 protein: CASTSRTSPHGQFF. The CDR3 DNA is TGTGCCAGCACCAGTCGGACTAGTCCACATGGGCAGTTCTTC.

V usage is TRBV5-1 and J usage is TRBJ1-1; a possible D gene is TRBD1 (6 bases). CDR1 is SGHRS and CDR2 is YFSETQ in the germline V gene. The CDR3 is 13 amino acids. Trimming left V 4 bases short and J 3 bases short, with 10 bases between. CDR3 DNA sequence: TGCGCCAGCAGCCTAGGGGGGGACACTGAAGCTTTCTTT. It codes for CASSLGGDTEAFF.

The chain recombines TRBV28 with TRBJ1-5; 8 positions agree with TRBD1. Germline V gene data show CDR1 as MDHEN and CDR2 as SYDVKM. The CDR3 loop spans 18 amino acids. V shed 3 bases and J 0 bases; nucleotides not matched to a gene: 10. The DNA of the CDR3 is TGTGCCAGCAGTTTGACCGGGACAGGAACCTCTAGCAATCAGCCCCAGCATTTT. It encodes CASSLTGTGTSSNQPQHF. Combining the CDR3 with reference TRBV28 and TRBJ1-5 gives the whole variable domain DVKVTQSSRYLVKRTGEKVFLECVQDMDHENMFWYRQDPGLGLRLIYFSYDVKMKEKGDIPEGYSVSREKKERFSLILESASTNQTSMYLCASSLTGTGTSSNQPQHFGDGTRLSIL.

The CDR3 nucleotides are TGTGCCAGCAGCCGCGGACTAGCGGGCCTGAGGGATGAGCAGTTCTTC. It specifies CASSRGLAGLRDEQFF. The V call is TRBV7-9, the J call TRBJ2-1; 11 nucleotides align to TRBD2. Unmatched junction bases numbered 11, after V lost 5 bases and J lost 8 bases. The CDR3 totals 16 residues. In germline, CDR1 is SEHNR, CDR2 FQNEAQ (reference sequence).

The genes are TRBV9 and TRBJ2-2; D is uncertain. V was cut by 2 bases and J by 1 base, with 3 bases left in between. Per the germline V gene, CDR1 is SGDLS and CDR2 is YYNGEE. The CDR3 is 13 amino acids. The CDR3 DNA is TGTGCCAGCAGCGTGCGGAACACCGGGGAGCTGTTTTTT. Translating gives CASSVRNTGELFF.

The rearrangement links TRBV5-1 to TRBJ1-1, with TRBD1 matching 7 bases. V lost 3 bases, J lost 1 base, and 6 bases stayed unmatched. In germline, CDR1 is SGHRS, CDR2 YFSETQ. The CDR3 covers 15 residues. In DNA form, the CDR3 reads TGCGCCAGCAGCTCGGGACAGCTCTCGAACACTGAAGCTTTCTTT. It yields the protein CASSSGQLSNTEAFF.

The V and J genes are TRBV7-9 and TRBJ2-3, with 14 bases fitting TRBD2. Germline V gives CDR1 SEHNR, CDR2 FQNEAQ (reference sequence). This CDR3 has 17 amino acids. The V segment lost 5 bases and the J segment 4 bases; nucleotides outside the gene matches: 8. The CDR3 loop reads CASSQMGLAGVADTQYF. The CDR3 DNA follows: TGTGCCAGCAGCCAGATGGGACTAGCGGGAGTGGCAGATACGCAGTATTTT.

This chain joins TRBV10-2 and TRBJ1-1; D uncertain. The length of the CDR3 is 13 residues. Germline CDR1 reads WSHSY; CDR2 reads SAAADI. The germline V and J ends were trimmed by 8 bases and 0 bases, with 10 bases remaining between them. The CDR3 here is CASVLALNTEAFF. The CDR3 DNA reads as TGCGCCAGCGTCCTGGCCCTGAACACTGAAGCTTTCTTT.

This clone showed up just a few times. The genes are TRBV3-1 (or the pseudogene TRBV3-2) and TRBJ2-1; 13 bases are shared with TRBD2. Per the germline V gene, CDR1 is LGHDT and CDR2 is YNNKEL (reference sequence). V lost 4 bases, J lost 9 bases, and 6 bases stayed unmatched. The CDR3 is made up of 15 amino acids. CDR3 nucleotide sequence: TGTGCCAGCAGCCCGGGACTAGCGGGATCCAGTGAGCAGTTCTTC. Encoded protein: CASSPGLAGSSEQFF.

This chain joins TRBV9 and TRBJ2-6; 10 nucleotides align to TRBD2. This CDR3 is 18 amino acids long. CDR1 SGDLS and CDR2 YYNGEE come from the germline V gene. The ends lost 4 bases at V and 4 bases at J; junction bases unmatched: 11. The CDR3 sequence: CASSPRASGRTGANVLTF. In DNA, the CDR3 is TGTGCCAGCAGCCCCCGGGCTAGCGGGAGAACAGGGGCCAACGTCCTGACTTTC.

The genes are TRBV10-2 and TRBJ2-1; TRBD1 agrees at 9 bases. V was pared by 4 bases and J by 7 bases, with 8 bases of the junction left unmatched. This CDR3 region has 15 residues. Germline CDR1 WSHSY, CDR2 SAAADI. Here the CDR3 reads CASSGAGQGQNEQFF. CDR3 DNA: TGCGCCAGCAGTGGAGCGGGACAGGGTCAAAATGAGCAGTTCTTC.

V gene TRBV15 combines with J gene TRBJ2-2, with 10 bases lining up with TRBD1. V was clipped by 1 base and J by 4 bases; unmatched bases: 3. The CDR3 length is 16 residues. CDR1 is LNHNV, CDR2 YYDKDF, per germline (reference sequence). This chain's CDR3 is CATSRAGTGVTGELFF. Written as DNA, the CDR3 is TGTGCCACCAGCAGAGCCGGGACAGGGGTCACCGGGGAGCTGTTTTTT.

The chain combines TRBV6-5 with TRBJ1-6; 9 nucleotides line up with TRBD1. V shed 2 bases and J 7 bases; nucleotides not matched to a gene: 6. The CDR3 runs to 16 residues. CDR1 MNHEY and CDR2 SVGAGI come from the germline V gene. The CDR3 loop is CASSYHGTGRNSPLHF. The CDR3, as DNA: TGTGCCAGCAGTTACCATGGGACAGGGAGAAATTCACCCCTCCACTTT.

The chain uses TRBV5-1 and TRBJ2-1; 9 bases fit TRBD2. V shed 3 bases and J 8 bases; nucleotides not matched to a gene: 3. Germline values: CDR1 SGHRS, CDR2 YFSETQ. There are 13 residues in the CDR3. The CDR3 protein is CASSSLAGDEQFF. The CDR3 bases are TGCGCCAGCAGCTCACTAGCGGGCGATGAGCAGTTCTTC.

V gene TRBV3-1 (or the pseudogene TRBV3-2) combines with J gene TRBJ1-5; D is ambiguous. Trimming removed 0 bases from V and 4 bases from J, with 7 bases in between. The CDR3 has 14 residues. The V gene's germline CDR1 is LGHDT and CDR2 YNNKEL (reference sequence). CDR3 in DNA: TGTGCCAGCAGCCAAGATACGGGGAATCAGCCCCAGCATTTT. Amino acids: CASSQDTGNQPQHF.

The chain links TRBV5-6 to TRBJ2-7, with D unclear. This CDR3 is built from 14 residues. Deletions cut 4 bases from V and 0 bases from J, with 11 bases between. Germline V gives CDR1 SGHDT, CDR2 YYEEEE. CDR3: CASSRRTASYEQYV. DNA for the CDR3: TGTGCCAGCAGCCGCCGAACAGCCTCCTACGAGCAGTACGTC.

V and J are TRBV10-3 and TRBJ2-7; tentatively, D is TRBD1 (8 bases). Germline V gene lookup returns CDR1 ENHRY and CDR2 SYGVKD. There are 13 residues in the CDR3. Trimming cost V 6 bases and J 4 bases, with 13 bases left between them. The CDR3 DNA follows: TGTGCCATCAGAGGACAGGGAGGGTACGAGCAGTACTTC. Translation: CAIRGQGGYEQYF.

The chain couples TRBV10-3 to TRBJ2-3, with TRBD2 matching 10 bases. The junction had 4 bases not matched to a gene; V was cut back by 0 bases and J by 4 bases. Germline V gene lookup returns CDR1 ENHRY and CDR2 SYGVKD. There are 16 residues in the CDR3. In nucleotides, the CDR3 is TGTGCCATCAGTGAGTCGCCTAGCGGGAGCTCAGATACGCAGTATTTT. This codes for CAISESPSGSSDTQYF.